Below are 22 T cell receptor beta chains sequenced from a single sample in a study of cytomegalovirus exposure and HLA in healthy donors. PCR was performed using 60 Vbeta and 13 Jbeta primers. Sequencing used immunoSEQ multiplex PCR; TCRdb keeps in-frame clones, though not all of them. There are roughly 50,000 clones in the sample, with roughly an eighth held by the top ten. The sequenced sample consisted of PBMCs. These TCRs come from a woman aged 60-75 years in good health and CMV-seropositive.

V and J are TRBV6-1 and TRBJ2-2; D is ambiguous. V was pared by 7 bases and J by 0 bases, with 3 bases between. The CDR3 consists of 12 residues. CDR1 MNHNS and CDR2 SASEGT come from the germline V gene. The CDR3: CASTANTGELFF. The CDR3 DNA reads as TGTGCCAGCACCGCGAACACCGGGGAGCTGTTTTTT.

As DNA, the CDR3 is TGTGCCAGCAGCCGGGCGGATACGCAGTATTTT. This codes for CASSRADTQYF. This chain joins TRBV14 and TRBJ2-3, with unresolved D. The length of the CDR3 is 11 residues. Germline V gives CDR1 SGHDN, CDR2 FVKESK. Trimming removed 4 bases at V and 6 bases at J, with 5 bases between.

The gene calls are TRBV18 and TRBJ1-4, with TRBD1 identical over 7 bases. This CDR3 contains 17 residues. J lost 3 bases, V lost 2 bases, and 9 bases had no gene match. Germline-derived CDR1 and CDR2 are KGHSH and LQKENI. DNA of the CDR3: TGTGCCAGCTCACCAAGGGACAGTTCCCGCCCTAATGAAAAACTGTTTTTT. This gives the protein CASSPRDSSRPNEKLFF.

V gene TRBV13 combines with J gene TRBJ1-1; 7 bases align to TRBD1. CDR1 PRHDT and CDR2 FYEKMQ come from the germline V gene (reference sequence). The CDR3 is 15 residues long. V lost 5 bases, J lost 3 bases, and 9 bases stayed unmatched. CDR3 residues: CASSHGAGGYTEAFF. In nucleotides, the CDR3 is TGTGCCAGCAGCCACGGGGCAGGGGGATACACTGAAGCTTTCTTT.

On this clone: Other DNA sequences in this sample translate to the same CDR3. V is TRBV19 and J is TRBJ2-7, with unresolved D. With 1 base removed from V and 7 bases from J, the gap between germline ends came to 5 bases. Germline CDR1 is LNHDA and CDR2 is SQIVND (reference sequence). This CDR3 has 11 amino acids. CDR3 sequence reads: CASSIGTEQYF. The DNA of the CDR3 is TGTGCCAGTAGTATAGGTACTGAGCAGTACTTC.

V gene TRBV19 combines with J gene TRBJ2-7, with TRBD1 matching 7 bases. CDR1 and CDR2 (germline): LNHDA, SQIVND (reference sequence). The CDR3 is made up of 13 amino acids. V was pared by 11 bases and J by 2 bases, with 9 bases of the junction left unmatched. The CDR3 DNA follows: TGTGCCGGGGCCGGGACAGTTCCCTACGAGCAGTACTTC. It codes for CAGAGTVPYEQYF.

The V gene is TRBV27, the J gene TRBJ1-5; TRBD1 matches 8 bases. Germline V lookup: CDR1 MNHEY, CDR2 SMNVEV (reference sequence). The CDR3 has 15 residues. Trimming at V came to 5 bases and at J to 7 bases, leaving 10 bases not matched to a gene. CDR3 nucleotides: TGTGCCAGCAGTACTCAGGACAGGGCGGGACAGCCCCAGCATTTT. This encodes CASSTQDRAGQPQHF.

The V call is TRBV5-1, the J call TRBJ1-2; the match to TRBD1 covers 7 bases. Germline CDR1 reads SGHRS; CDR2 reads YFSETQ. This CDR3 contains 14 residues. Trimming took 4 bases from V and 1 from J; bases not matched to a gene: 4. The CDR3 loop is CASSPGQSNYGYTF. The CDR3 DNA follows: TGCGCCAGCAGCCCGGGACAGAGTAACTATGGCTACACCTTC.

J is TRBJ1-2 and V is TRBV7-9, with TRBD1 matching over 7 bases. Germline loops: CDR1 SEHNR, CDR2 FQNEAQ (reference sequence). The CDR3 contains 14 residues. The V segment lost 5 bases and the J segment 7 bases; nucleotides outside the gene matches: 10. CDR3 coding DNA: TGTGCCAGCAGCCTAGACAGGGCATCGGGTGGCTACACCTTC. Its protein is CASSLDRASGGYTF.

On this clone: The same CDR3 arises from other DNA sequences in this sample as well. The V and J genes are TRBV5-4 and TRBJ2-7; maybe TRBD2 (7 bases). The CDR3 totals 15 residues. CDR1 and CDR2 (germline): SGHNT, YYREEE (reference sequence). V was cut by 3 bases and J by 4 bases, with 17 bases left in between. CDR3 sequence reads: CASSSGGGGDYEQYF. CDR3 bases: TGTGCCAGCAGCTCCGGGGGAGGGGGAGATTACGAGCAGTACTTC.

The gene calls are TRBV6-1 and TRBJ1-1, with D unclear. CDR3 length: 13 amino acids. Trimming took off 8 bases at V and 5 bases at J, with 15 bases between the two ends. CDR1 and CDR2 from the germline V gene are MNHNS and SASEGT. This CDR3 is CASGGVPGTEAFF. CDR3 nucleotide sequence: TGTGCCAGCGGCGGGGTACCGGGGACTGAAGCTTTCTTT.

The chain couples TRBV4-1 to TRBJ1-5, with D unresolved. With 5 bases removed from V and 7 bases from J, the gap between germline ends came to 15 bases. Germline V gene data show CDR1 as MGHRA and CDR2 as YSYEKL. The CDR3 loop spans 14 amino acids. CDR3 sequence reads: CASSSQQAGQPQHF. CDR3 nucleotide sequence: TGCGCCAGCAGCTCTCAGCAGGCAGGCCAGCCCCAGCATTTT.

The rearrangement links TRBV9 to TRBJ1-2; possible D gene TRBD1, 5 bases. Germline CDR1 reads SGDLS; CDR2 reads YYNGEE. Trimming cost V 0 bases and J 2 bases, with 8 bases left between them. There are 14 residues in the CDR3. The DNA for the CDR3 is TGTGCCAGCAGCGTAGCGGCAGGGAACTATGGCTACACCTTC. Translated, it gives CASSVAAGNYGYTF.

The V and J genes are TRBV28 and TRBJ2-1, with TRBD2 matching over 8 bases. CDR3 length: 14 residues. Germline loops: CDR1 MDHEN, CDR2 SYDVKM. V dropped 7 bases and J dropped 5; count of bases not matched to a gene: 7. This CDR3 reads CASKTGGADNEQFF. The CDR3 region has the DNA TGTGCCAGCAAGACCGGGGGGGCCGACAATGAGCAGTTCTTC.

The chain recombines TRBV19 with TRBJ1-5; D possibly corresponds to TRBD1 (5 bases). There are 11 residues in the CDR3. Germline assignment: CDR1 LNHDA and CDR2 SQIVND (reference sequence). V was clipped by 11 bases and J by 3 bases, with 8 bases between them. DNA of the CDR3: TGTGCCGTAGGGGCCAATCAGCCCCAGCATTTT. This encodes CAVGANQPQHF.

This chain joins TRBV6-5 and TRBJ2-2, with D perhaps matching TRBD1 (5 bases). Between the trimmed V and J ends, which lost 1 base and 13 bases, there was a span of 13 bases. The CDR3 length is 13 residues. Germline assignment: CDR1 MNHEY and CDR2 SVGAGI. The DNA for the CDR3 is TGTGCCAGCAGTTACTGGGGCGCCAAGGGGCTGTTTTTT. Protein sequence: CASSYWGAKGLFF.

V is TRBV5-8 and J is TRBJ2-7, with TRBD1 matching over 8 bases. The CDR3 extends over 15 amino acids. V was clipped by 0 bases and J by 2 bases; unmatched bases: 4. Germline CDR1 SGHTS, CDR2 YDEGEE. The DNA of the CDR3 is TGTGCCAGCAGCTTGGGGACAGGGAGCGCCTACGAGCAGTACTTC. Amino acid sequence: CASSLGTGSAYEQYF.

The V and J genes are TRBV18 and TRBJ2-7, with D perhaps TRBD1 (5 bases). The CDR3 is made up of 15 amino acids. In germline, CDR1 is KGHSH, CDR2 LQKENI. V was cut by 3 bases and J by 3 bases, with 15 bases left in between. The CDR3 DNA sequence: TGTGCCAGCTCACCCGCGGCAGGGTCCAACTACGAGCAGTACTTC. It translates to CASSPAAGSNYEQYF. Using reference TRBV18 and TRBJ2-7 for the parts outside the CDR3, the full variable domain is NAGVMQNPRHLVRRRGQEARLRCSPMKGHSHVYWYRQLPEEGLKFMVYLQKENIIDESGMPKERFSAEFPKEGPSILRIQQVVRGDSAAYFCASSPAAGSNYEQYFGPGTRLTVT.

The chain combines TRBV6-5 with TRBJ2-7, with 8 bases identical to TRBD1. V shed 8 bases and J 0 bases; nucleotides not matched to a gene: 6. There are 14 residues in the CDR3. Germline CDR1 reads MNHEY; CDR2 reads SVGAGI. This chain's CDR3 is CASSRQGSSYEQYF. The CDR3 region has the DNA TGTGCCAGCTCCCGACAGGGGTCCTCCTACGAGCAGTACTTC.

CDR3 in DNA: TGTGCCAGCAGTTTGGGAGGGGACATGAACACTGAAGCTTTCTTT. Amino acids: CASSLGGDMNTEAFF. The J gene is TRBJ1-1, the V gene TRBV28; maybe TRBD1 (6 bases). CDR3 length equals 15 residues. In germline, CDR1 is MDHEN, CDR2 SYDVKM. V dropped 3 bases and J dropped 0 bases, with 11 bases sitting between them.

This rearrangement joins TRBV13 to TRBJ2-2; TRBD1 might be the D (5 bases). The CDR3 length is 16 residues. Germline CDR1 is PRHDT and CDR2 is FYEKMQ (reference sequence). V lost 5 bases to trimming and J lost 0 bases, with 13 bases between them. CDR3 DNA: TGTGCCAGCAGCCAGGGCCGGCGTACGAACACCGGGGAGCTGTTTTTT. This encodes CASSQGRRTNTGELFF.

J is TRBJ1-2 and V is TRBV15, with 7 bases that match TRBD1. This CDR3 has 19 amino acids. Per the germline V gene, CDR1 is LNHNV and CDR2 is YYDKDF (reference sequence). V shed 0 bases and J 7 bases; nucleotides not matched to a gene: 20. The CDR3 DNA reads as TGTGCCACCAGCAGAGATTACGAGACAGGGTCCCAAGGGGAGACTGGCTACACCTTC. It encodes CATSRDYETGSQGETGYTF.